This TCR beta chain was recovered during a study of blood T cell repertoires in COVID-19. In the study overall: Whether acute or convalescent, the COVID-19 samples came from the United States, Italy and Spain. Sample material is recorded as cDNA or gDNA derived from T cells, B-cell-depleted T cells, or PBMCs.

A single count supports this clone. CDR1 is ENHRY and CDR2 is SYGVKD in the germline V gene. The length of the CDR3 is 13 residues. V shed 3 bases and J shed 8 bases, with 11 bases lying between them. In the study's own analysis: Quantification of nucleated cells was approximated via reference gene primer amplification. Sequencing used immunoSEQ multiplex PCR; TCRdb keeps in-frame clones, though not all of them. The V and J calls and the clone size are those of that table, but D and trimming were determined from the DNA. The sample comprises a few hundred thousand clones, approximately 87% of which are singletons, and under 5.5% rests with the top ten.

The clonotype originates from a man aged 60-69 years who had recovered from COVID-19. Input material: peripheral blood. The chain combines TRBV10-3 with TRBJ2-1; D may be TRBD2 (6 bases). This CDR3 is CAISDGRRDEQFF. CDR3 sequence (DNA): TGTGCCATCAGTGATGGTAGGAGGGATGAGCAGTTCTTC.